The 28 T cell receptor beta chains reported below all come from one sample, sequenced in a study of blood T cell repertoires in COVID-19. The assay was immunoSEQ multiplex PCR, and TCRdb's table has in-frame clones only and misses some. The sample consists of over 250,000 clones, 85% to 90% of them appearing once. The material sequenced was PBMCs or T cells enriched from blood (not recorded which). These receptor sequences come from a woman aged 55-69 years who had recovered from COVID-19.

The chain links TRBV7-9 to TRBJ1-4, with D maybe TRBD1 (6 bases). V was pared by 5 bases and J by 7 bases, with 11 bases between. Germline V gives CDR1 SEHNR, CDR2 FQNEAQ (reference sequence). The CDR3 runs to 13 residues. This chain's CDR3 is CASSLQGTEKLFF. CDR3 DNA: TGTGCCAGCAGCCTACAGGGTACTGAAAAACTGTTTTTT.

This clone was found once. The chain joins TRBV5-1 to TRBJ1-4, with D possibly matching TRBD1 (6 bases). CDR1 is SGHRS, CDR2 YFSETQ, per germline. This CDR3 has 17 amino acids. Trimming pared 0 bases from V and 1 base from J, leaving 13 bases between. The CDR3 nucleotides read TGCGCCAGCAGCTTGGCCGCCGAGGGGGAAACTAATGAAAAACTGTTTTTT. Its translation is CASSLAAEGETNEKLFF.

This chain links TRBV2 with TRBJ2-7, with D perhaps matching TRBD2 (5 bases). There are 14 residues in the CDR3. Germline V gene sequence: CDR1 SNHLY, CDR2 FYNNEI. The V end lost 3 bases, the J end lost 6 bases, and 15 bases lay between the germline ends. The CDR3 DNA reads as TGTGCCAGCAGTGACGGCTGGGGAGTCTCCGAGCAGTACTTC. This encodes CASSDGWGVSEQYF.

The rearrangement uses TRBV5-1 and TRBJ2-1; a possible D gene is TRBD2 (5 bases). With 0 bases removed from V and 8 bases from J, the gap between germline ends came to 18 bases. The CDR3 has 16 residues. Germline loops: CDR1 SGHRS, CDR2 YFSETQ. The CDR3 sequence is CASSLARTSPGDEQFF. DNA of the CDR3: TGCGCCAGCAGCTTGGCCAGGACCTCACCCGGGGATGAGCAGTTCTTC.

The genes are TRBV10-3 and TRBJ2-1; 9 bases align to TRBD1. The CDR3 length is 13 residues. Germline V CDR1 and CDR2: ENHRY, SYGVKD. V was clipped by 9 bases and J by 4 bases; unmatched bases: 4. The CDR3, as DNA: TGTGCCATTCCGGGACAGGGTTACAATGAGCAGTTCTTC. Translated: CAIPGQGYNEQFF.

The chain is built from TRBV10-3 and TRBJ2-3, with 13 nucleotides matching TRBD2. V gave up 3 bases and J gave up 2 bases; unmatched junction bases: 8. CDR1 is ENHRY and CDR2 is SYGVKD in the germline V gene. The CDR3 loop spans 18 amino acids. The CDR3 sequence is CAISEGVTSGGFTDTQYF. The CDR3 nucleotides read TGTGCCATCAGTGAAGGCGTGACTAGCGGGGGGTTCACAGATACGCAGTATTTT.

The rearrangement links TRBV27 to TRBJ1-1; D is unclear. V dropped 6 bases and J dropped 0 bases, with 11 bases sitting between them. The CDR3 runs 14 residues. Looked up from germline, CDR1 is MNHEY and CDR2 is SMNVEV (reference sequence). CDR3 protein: CASRITGMNTEAFF. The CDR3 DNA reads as TGTGCCAGCAGGATCACCGGGATGAACACTGAAGCTTTCTTT.

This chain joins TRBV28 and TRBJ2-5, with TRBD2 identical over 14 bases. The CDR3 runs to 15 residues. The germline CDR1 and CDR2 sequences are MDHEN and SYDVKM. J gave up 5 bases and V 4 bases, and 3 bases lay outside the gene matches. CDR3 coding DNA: TGTGCCAGCAGTTCGGGACTAGCGGGAGACGAGACCCAGTACTTC. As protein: CASSSGLAGDETQYF. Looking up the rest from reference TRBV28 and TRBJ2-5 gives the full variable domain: DVKVTQSSRYLVKRTGEKVFLECVQDMDHENMFWYRQDPGLGLRLIYFSYDVKMKEKGDIPEGYSVSREKKERFSLILESASTNQTSMYLCASSSGLAGDETQYFGPGTRLLVL.

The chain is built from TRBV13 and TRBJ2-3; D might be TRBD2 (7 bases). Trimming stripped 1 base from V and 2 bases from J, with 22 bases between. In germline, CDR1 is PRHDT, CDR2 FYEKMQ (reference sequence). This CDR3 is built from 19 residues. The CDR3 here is CASSLVRGGAGTITDTQYF. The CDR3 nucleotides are TGTGCCAGCAGCTTAGTTCGCGGGGGCGCAGGGACGATCACAGATACGCAGTATTTT. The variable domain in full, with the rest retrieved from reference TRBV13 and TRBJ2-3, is AAGVIQSPRHLIKEKRETATLKCYPIPRHDTVYWYQQGPGQDPQFLISFYEKMQSDKGSIPDRFSAQQFSDYHSELNMSSLELGDSALYFCASSLVRGGAGTITDTQYFGPGTRLTVL.

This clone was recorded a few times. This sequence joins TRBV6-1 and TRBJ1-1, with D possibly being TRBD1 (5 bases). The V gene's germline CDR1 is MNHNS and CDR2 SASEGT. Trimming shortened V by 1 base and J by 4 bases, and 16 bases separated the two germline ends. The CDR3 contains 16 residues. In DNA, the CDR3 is TGTGCCAGCAGTGAAGACCCGAGGCAGGGTCGCACTGAAGCTTTCTTT. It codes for CASSEDPRQGRTEAFF.

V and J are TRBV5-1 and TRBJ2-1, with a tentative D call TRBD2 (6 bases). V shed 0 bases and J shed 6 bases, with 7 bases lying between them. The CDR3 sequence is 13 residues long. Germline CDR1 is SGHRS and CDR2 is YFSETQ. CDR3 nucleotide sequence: TGCGCCAGCAGCTTGGGGGGACTCAATGAGCAGTTCTTC. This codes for CASSLGGLNEQFF.

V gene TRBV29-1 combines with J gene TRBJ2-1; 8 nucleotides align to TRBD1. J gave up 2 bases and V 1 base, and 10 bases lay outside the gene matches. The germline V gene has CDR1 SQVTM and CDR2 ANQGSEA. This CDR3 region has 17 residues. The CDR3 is CSVEVGPDRVPYNEQFF. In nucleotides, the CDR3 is TGCAGCGTTGAAGTTGGCCCGGACAGGGTCCCCTACAATGAGCAGTTCTTC.

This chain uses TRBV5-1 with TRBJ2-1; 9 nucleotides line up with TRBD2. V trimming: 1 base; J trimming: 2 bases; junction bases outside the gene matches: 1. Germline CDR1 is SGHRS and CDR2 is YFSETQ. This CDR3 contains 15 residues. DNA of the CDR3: TGCGCCAGCAGCTTGCCTAGCGGGACCTACAATGAGCAGTTCTTC. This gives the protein CASSLPSGTYNEQFF.

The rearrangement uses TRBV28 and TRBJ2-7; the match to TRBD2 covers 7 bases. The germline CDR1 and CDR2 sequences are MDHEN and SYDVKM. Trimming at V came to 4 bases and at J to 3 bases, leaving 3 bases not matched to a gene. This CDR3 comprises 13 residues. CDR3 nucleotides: TGTGCCAGCAGTTACACTAGCGTCTACGAGCAGTACTTC. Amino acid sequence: CASSYTSVYEQYF. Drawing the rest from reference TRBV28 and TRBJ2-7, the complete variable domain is DVKVTQSSRYLVKRTGEKVFLECVQDMDHENMFWYRQDPGLGLRLIYFSYDVKMKEKGDIPEGYSVSREKKERFSLILESASTNQTSMYLCASSYTSVYEQYFGPGTRLTVT.

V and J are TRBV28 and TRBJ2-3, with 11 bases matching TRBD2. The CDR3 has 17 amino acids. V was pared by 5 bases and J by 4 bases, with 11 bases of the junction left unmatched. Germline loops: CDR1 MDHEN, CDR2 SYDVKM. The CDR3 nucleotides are TGTGCCAGCAGTCCCCACATTGTAGCGGGAGGGTCAGATACGCAGTATTTT. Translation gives CASSPHIVAGGSDTQYF.

CDR3 protein: CASSVTATYEQYF. CDR3 sequence (DNA): TGCGCCAGCAGTGTGACAGCGACCTACGAGCAGTACTTC. The chain employs TRBV10-2 and TRBJ2-7, with D maybe TRBD1 (5 bases). The CDR3 sequence is 13 residues long. Trimming cost V 4 bases and J 2 bases, with 9 bases left between them. From germline, CDR1 is WSHSY and CDR2 SAAADI.

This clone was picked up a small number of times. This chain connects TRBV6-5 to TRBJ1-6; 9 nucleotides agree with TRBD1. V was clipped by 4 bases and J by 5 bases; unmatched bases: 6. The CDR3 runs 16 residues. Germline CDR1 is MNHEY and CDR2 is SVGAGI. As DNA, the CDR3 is TGTGCCAGCAGTTTAGGACAGGGGTTGGATAATTCACCCCTCCACTTT. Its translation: CASSLGQGLDNSPLHF.

This chain's CDR3 is CASSQHGGQPQHF. Here the CDR3 DNA reads TGCGCCAGCAGCCAACATGGAGGTCAGCCCCAGCATTTT. J is TRBJ1-5 and V is TRBV5-1; D is ambiguous. Germline lookup yields CDR1 SGHRS and CDR2 YFSETQ. Trimming pared 4 bases from V and 6 bases from J, leaving 11 bases between. The CDR3 totals 13 residues.

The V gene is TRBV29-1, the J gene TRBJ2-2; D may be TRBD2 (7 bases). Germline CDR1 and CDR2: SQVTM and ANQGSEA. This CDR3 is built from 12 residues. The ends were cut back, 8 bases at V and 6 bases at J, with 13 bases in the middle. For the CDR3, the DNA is TGCAGCTGGAGGGGGGGAGCCGGGGAGCTGTTTTTT. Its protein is CSWRGGAGELFF.

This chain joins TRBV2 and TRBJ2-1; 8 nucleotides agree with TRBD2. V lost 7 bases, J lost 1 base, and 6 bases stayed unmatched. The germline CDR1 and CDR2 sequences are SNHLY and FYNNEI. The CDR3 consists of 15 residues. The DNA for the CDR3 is TGTGCCAGCACTCGGAGCGGGGGTTCCTACAATGAGCAGTTCTTC. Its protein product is CASTRSGGSYNEQFF.

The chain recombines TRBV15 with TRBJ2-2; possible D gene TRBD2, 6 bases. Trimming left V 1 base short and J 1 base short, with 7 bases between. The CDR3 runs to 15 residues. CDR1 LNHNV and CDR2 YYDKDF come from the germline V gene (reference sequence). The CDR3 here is CATSRGSGNTGELFF. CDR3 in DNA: TGTGCCACCAGCAGAGGTAGCGGGAACACCGGGGAGCTGTTTTTT.

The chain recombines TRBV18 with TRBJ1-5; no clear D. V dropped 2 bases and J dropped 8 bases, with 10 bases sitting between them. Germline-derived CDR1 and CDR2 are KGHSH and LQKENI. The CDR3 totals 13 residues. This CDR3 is CASSPITGEPQHF. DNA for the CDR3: TGTGCCAGCTCACCAATAACCGGGGAGCCCCAGCATTTT. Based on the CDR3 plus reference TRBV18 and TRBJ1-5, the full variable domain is NAGVMQNPRHLVRRRGQEARLRCSPMKGHSHVYWYRQLPEEGLKFMVYLQKENIIDESGMPKERFSAEFPKEGPSILRIQQVVRGDSAAYFCASSPITGEPQHFGDGTRLSIL.

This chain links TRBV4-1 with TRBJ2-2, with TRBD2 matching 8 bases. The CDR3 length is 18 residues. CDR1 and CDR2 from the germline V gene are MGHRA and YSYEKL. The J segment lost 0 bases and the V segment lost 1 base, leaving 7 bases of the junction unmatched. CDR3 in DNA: TGCGCCAGCAGCCAAGGGGCCCCGGGACTAGCGAACACCGGGGAGCTGTTTTTT. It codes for CASSQGAPGLANTGELFF.

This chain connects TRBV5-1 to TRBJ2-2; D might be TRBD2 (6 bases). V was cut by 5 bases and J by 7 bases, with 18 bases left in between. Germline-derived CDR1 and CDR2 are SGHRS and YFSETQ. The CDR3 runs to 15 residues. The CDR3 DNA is TGCGCCAGCAGTCAGGGACTGACTGAGGGCGGGGAGCTGTTTTTT. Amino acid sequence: CASSQGLTEGGELFF.

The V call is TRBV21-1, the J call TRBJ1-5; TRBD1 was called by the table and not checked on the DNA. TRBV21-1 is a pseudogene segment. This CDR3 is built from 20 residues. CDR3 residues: CASSPRPSGYYRDSNQPQHF. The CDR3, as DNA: TGTGCCAGCAGCCCTCGCCCCTCGGGTTACTACAGGGATAGCAATCAGCCCCAGCATTTT.

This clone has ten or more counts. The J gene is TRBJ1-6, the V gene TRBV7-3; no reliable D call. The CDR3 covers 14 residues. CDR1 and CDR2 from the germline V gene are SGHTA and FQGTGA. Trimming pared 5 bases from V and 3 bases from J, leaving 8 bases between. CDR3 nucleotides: TGTGCCAGCAGCGCACAGAGCTATAATTCACCCCTCCACTTT. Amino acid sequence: CASSAQSYNSPLHF.

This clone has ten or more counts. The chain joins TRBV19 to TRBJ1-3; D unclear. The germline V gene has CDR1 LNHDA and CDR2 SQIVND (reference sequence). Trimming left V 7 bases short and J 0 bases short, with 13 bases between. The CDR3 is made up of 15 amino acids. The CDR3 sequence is CASILADYSGNTIYF. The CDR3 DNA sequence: TGTGCCAGTATTCTCGCGGACTACTCTGGAAACACCATATATTTT.

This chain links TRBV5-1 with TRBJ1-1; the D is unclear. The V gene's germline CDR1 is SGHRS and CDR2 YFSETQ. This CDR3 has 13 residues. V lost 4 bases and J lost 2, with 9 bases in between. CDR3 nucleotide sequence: TGCGCCAGCAGCGGGCAGAGAAACACTGAAGCTTTCTTT. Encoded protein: CASSGQRNTEAFF.